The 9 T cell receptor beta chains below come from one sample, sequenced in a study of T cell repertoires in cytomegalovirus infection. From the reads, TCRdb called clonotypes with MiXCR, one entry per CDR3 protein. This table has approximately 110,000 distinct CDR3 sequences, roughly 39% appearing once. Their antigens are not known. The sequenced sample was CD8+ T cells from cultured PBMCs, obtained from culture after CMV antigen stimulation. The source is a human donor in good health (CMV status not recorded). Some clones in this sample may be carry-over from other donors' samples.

The CDR3 sequence: CSVRDIRGSSYEQYF. The CDR3 DNA sequence: TGCAGTGTTAGGGACATCAGGGGAAGCTCCTACGAGCAGTACTTC. This sequence joins TRBV20-1 and TRBJ2-7, with D possibly being TRBD1 (6 bases). V was trimmed by 7 bases and J by 0 bases, leaving 19 bases between them. This CDR3 is 15 amino acids long. Germline V CDR1 and CDR2: DFQATT, SNEGSKA (reference sequence).

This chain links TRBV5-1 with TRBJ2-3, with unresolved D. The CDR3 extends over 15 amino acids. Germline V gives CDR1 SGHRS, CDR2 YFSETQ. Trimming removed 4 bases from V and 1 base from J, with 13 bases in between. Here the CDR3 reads CASSLMGSRTDTQYF. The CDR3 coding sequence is TGCGCCAGCAGCCTGATGGGGTCGCGCACAGATACGCAGTATTTT.

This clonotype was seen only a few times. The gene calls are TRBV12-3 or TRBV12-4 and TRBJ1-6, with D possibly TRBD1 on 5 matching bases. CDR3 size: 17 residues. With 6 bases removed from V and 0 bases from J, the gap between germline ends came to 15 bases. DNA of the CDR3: TGTGCCAGCAGCACCCTCAGGGTGAGCTCCTATAATTCACCCCTCCACTTT. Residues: CASSTLRVSSYNSPLHF.

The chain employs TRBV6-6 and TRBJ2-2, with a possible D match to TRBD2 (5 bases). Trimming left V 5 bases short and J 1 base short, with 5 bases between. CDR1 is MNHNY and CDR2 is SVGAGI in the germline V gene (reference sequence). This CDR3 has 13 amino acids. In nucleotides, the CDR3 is TGTGCCAGCAGTGGACTGAACACCGGGGAGCTGTTTTTT. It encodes CASSGLNTGELFF.

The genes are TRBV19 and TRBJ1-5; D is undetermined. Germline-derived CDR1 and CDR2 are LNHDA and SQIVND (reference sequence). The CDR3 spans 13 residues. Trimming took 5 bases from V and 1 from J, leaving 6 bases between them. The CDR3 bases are TGTGCCAGTAGTTCGAGGAGCAATCAGCCCCAGCATTTT. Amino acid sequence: CASSSRSNQPQHF. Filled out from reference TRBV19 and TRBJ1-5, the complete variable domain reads DGGITQSPKYLFRKEGQNVTLSCEQNLNHDAMYWYRQDPGQGLRLIYYSQIVNDFQKGDIAEGYSVSREKKESFPLTVTSAQKNPTAFYLCASSSRSNQPQHFGDGTRLSIL.

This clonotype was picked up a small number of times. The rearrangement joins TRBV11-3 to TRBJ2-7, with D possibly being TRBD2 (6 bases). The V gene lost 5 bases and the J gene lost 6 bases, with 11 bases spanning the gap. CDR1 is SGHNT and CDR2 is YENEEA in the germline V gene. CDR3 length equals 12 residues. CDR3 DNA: TGTGCCAGCAGCATCGGGACTGGCGAGCAGTACTTC. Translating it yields CASSIGTGEQYF.

CDR3: CASSPRGGTSNQPQHF. DNA of the CDR3: TGCGCCAGCAGCCCACGGGGGGGGACTAGCAATCAGCCCCAGCATTTT. V and J are TRBV4-1 and TRBJ1-5; D may be TRBD1 (5 bases). Germline CDR1 and CDR2: MGHRA and YSYEKL. The CDR3 loop spans 16 amino acids. The V end lost 4 bases, the J end lost 0 bases, and 13 bases lay between the germline ends.

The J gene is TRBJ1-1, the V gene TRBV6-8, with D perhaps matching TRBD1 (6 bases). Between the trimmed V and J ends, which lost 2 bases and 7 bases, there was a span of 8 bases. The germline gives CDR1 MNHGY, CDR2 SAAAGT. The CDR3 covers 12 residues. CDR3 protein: CASSYARGEAFF. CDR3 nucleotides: TGTGCCAGCAGTTACGCCAGGGGTGAAGCTTTCTTT.

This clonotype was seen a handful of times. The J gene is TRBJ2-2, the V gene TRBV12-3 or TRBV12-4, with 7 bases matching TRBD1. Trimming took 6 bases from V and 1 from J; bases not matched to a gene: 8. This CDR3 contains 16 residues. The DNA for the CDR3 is TGTGCCAGCAGCCCCCAGGGACAGTTGAACACCGGGGAGCTGTTTTTT. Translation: CASSPQGQLNTGELFF.